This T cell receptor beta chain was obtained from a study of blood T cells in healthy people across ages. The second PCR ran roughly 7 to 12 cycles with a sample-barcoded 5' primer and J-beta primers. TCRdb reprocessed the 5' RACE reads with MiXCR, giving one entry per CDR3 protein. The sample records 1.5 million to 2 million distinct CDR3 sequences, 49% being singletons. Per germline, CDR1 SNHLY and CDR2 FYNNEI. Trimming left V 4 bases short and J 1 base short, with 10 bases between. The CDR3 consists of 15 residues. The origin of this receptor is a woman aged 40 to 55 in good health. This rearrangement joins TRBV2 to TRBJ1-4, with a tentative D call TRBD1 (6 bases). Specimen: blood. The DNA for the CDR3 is TGTGCCAGCAGTGCGATGACAGGAACTAATGAAAAACTGTTTTTT. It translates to CASSAMTGTNEKLFF.